One sample yielded the 25 T cell receptor beta chains listed below, sequenced in a study of T cell changes during pregnancy in multiple sclerosis. Measured with immunoSEQ multiplex PCR; TCRdb has only the in-frame clones, and not every one. This sample carries around 41,000 clones, approximately 90% of them seen once, and the ten largest clones take 0.35% to 0.55%. Sample: CD4+ T cells from peripheral blood mononuclear cells, taken in the third trimester of pregnancy. Source of these receptors: a female donor in good health, enrolled as a control in a pregnancy study.

As to this clone: A junction end diverges from the germline sequence, so it may reflect a read error. The rearrangement links TRBV19 to TRBJ2-7, with 8 bases lining up with TRBD1. The CDR3 has 14 residues. Germline lookup yields CDR1 LNHDA and CDR2 SQIVND (reference sequence). The CDR3 reads CAGSVGQEGYEQYF. The CDR3, as DNA: TGTGCCGGTAGTGTGGGACAGGAAGGCTACGAGCAGTACTTC. The variable domain in full, completed from reference TRBV19 and TRBJ2-7, reads DGGITQSPKYLFRKEGQNVTLSCEQNLNHDAMYWYRQDPGQGLRLIYYSQIVNDFQKGDIAEGYSVSREKKESFPLTVTSAQKNPTAFYLCAGSVGQEGYEQYFGPGTRLTVT.

The chain joins TRBV5-1 to TRBJ2-7, with D perhaps TRBD2 (6 bases). V was shortened by 4 bases and J by 4 bases, with 15 bases between the two germline ends. The germline gives CDR1 SGHRS, CDR2 YFSETQ. The CDR3 contains 14 residues. The CDR3 coding sequence is TGCGCCAGCAGCCTAGAGGCGGGAATTTACGAGCAGTACTTC. It is translated as CASSLEAGIYEQYF.

The chain uses TRBV5-6 and TRBJ2-5, with D possibly matching TRBD1 (5 bases). From germline, CDR1 is SGHDT and CDR2 YYEEEE. V lost 0 bases, J lost 3 bases, and 9 bases lay in between. This CDR3 is built from 14 residues. This CDR3 is CASSLGYRKETQYF. The DNA of the CDR3 is TGTGCCAGCAGCTTGGGATACAGGAAAGAGACCCAGTACTTC.

This chain uses TRBV2 with TRBJ1-1, with 7 bases lining up with TRBD1. With V trimmed by 6 bases and J by 0 bases, 13 bases remained unmatched. CDR1 is SNHLY, CDR2 FYNNEI, per germline. The CDR3 consists of 17 residues. The CDR3 here is CASRSGGGRPMNTEAFF. The CDR3 coding sequence is TGTGCCAGCAGGTCCGGAGGGGGCCGCCCCATGAACACTGAAGCTTTCTTT.

The chain combines TRBV5-1 with TRBJ2-5; TRBD1 matches at 7 bases. This CDR3 spans 15 amino acids. The germline CDR1 and CDR2 sequences are SGHRS and YFSETQ. The V gene end was trimmed by 3 bases and the J gene end by 0 bases; junction bases not matched to a gene: 5. This chain's CDR3 is CASSSQTGNQETQYF. Here the CDR3 DNA reads TGCGCCAGCAGCTCCCAGACAGGGAACCAAGAGACCCAGTACTTC.

The chain combines TRBV6-5 with TRBJ2-2; TRBD1 aligns across 9 bases. This CDR3 is built from 15 residues. V trimming: 2 bases; J trimming: 4 bases; junction bases outside the gene matches: 2. Germline loops: CDR1 MNHEY, CDR2 SVGAGI. CDR3 residues: CASSYKTGGTGELFF. CDR3 in DNA: TGTGCCAGCAGTTACAAGACAGGGGGCACCGGGGAGCTGTTTTTT.

On this clone itself: The junction differs from germline at one of its ends, possibly a read error. The chain uses TRBV7-7 and TRBJ2-1; the match to TRBD2 covers 9 bases. From germline, CDR1 is SSHAT and CDR2 FNYEAQ (reference sequence). The CDR3 is 15 amino acids. CDR3 sequence (DNA): TGTGCTAGCAGCCCAGTAGCGGGGGCCAATTATGAGCAGTTCTTC. Residues: CASSPVAGANYEQFF.

The chain links TRBV30 to TRBJ1-5, with 7 bases that match TRBD1. CDR3 length: 14 amino acids. The junction had 3 bases not matched to a gene; V was cut back by 2 bases and J by 2 bases. The germline gives CDR1 GTSNPN, CDR2 SVGIG (reference sequence). This chain's CDR3 is CAWSTGQGNQPQHF. CDR3 DNA: TGTGCCTGGAGTACCGGACAGGGCAATCAGCCCCAGCATTTT.

The chain combines TRBV5-1 with TRBJ1-1; no clear D. This CDR3 is 14 amino acids long. Germline V gene sequence: CDR1 SGHRS, CDR2 YFSETQ. The V gene lost 4 bases and the J gene lost 10 bases, with 20 bases spanning the gap. The CDR3 loop reads CASSPNPGTQVAFF. For the CDR3, the DNA is TGCGCCAGCAGCCCCAATCCGGGAACGCAAGTAGCTTTCTTT.

The chain carries TRBV27 and TRBJ2-3; 7 bases map to TRBD2. V lost 6 bases and J lost 1; bases outside the gene matches: 7. The CDR3 spans 15 residues. In germline, CDR1 is MNHEY, CDR2 SMNVEV (reference sequence). Here the CDR3 DNA reads TGTGCCAGCAGCAGCAAAGCGGGACGCACAGATACGCAGTATTTT. This codes for CASSSKAGRTDTQYF.

This clone was counted once. J is TRBJ2-3 and V is TRBV5-4; 8 positions agree with TRBD2. The CDR3 runs to 15 residues. Germline lookup yields CDR1 SGHNT and CDR2 YYREEE (reference sequence). With 4 bases clipped from V and 4 bases from J, the junction kept 8 bases outside the gene matches. CDR3 sequence (DNA): TGTGCCAGCAGCCGGGGGGGACTAGGCTCAGATACGCAGTATTTT. Protein sequence: CASSRGGLGSDTQYF.

The chain combines TRBV28 with TRBJ2-3; 7 bases align to TRBD2. Germline CDR1 and CDR2: MDHEN and SYDVKM. Trimming removed 3 bases from V and 3 bases from J; junction bases left unmatched: 9. This CDR3 spans 16 amino acids. The CDR3 spells CASSLVGTIVTDTQYF. In nucleotides, the CDR3 is TGTGCCAGCAGTTTGGTAGGGACTATTGTTACAGATACGCAGTATTTT.

The chain couples TRBV7-2 to TRBJ2-5; 12 bases are a match to TRBD2. The germline V gene has CDR1 SGHTA and CDR2 FQGNSA. CDR3 length: 15 residues. Germline trimming cut 5 bases from V and 4 bases from J; bases unmatched to any gene: 5. The CDR3 sequence is CASSPTSGRSETQYF. In DNA, the CDR3 is TGTGCCAGCAGCCCCACTAGCGGGAGGTCAGAGACCCAGTACTTC.

CDR3 DNA sequence: TGTGCCAGCAGCGCGGGACTTACCTACACAGATACGCAGTATTTT. Translating gives CASSAGLTYTDTQYF. This chain links TRBV9 with TRBJ2-3; TRBD2 might be the D (6 bases). V was trimmed by 3 bases and J by 2 bases, leaving 13 bases between them. The CDR3 has 15 amino acids. From germline, CDR1 is SGDLS and CDR2 YYNGEE.

The genes are TRBV30 and TRBJ1-5; a weak D match, TRBD1 (5 bases). Trimming cost V 7 bases and J 2 bases, with 12 bases left between them. Germline V gene data show CDR1 as GTSNPN and CDR2 as SVGIG (reference sequence). The CDR3 is made up of 13 amino acids. The CDR3 region is CAFGGGGNQPQHF. CDR3 sequence (DNA): TGTGCCTTCGGGGGGGGTGGCAATCAGCCCCAGCATTTT.

This clone was found a few times. Relative to the germline gene, one junction end is altered; a read error may explain this. The CDR3 region has the DNA TGTGCTAGCAGCATCCGACAGGGAGGATCTTGGTATGACCCCTACGAGCAGTACTTC. It encodes CASSIRQGGSWYDPYEQYF. V and J are TRBV7-7 and TRBJ2-7; perhaps TRBD1 as D (7 bases). CDR1 is SSHAT and CDR2 is FNYEAQ in the germline V gene (reference sequence). CDR3 length: 19 residues.

The chain recombines TRBV28 with TRBJ2-2; D might be TRBD2 (6 bases). The ends were cut back, 5 bases at V and 6 bases at J, with 16 bases in the middle. This CDR3 spans 15 amino acids. CDR1 and CDR2 (germline): MDHEN, SYDVKM. CDR3 sequence (DNA): TGTGCCAGCAGTCCGCCTGTGCGGGGAGCCGGGGAGCTGTTTTTT. It is translated as CASSPPVRGAGELFF. The full variable domain, its missing parts supplied by reference TRBV28 and TRBJ2-2, is DVKVTQSSRYLVKRTGEKVFLECVQDMDHENMFWYRQDPGLGLRLIYFSYDVKMKEKGDIPEGYSVSREKKERFSLILESASTNQTSMYLCASSPPVRGAGELFFGEGSRLTVL.

J is TRBJ2-7 and V is TRBV7-9; D may be TRBD1 (6 bases). This CDR3 has 13 amino acids. Germline CDR1 reads SEHNR; CDR2 reads FQNEAQ (reference sequence). V lost 8 bases, J lost 5 bases, and 16 bases lay in between. This chain's CDR3 is CASSDAGVHEQYF. Written as DNA, the CDR3 is TGTGCCAGCTCAGATGCAGGGGTCCACGAGCAGTACTTC.

The gene calls are TRBV12-5 and TRBJ2-7; 14 positions agree with TRBD2. CDR1 LGHNT and CDR2 FRNRAP come from the germline V gene. V was pared by 2 bases and J by 7 bases, with 19 bases of the junction left unmatched. The CDR3 sequence is 20 residues long. The CDR3 nucleotides read TGTGCTAGTGGTTTGTGGTCGCGGGGTGGACTAGCGGGGGGCCGGGGGGAGCAGTACTTC. This sequence encodes CASGLWSRGGLAGGRGEQYF.

V and J are TRBV5-1 and TRBJ1-1; no firm D call. The germline gives CDR1 SGHRS, CDR2 YFSETQ. Trimming removed 6 bases at V and 1 base at J, with 10 bases between. The CDR3 has 13 residues. CDR3 nucleotide sequence: TGCGCCAGCAAGCGGCAGACGAACACTGAAGCTTTCTTT. This sequence encodes CASKRQTNTEAFF.

This clone was seen just once. The V gene is TRBV2, the J gene TRBJ2-7; 7 bases fit TRBD2. Trimming at V came to 4 bases and at J to 3 bases, leaving 6 bases not matched to a gene. This CDR3 spans 14 amino acids. Germline CDR1 and CDR2: SNHLY and FYNNEI. CDR3 region: CASSGRGGSYEQYF. DNA for the CDR3: TGTGCCAGCAGTGGGCGGGGAGGGAGCTACGAGCAGTACTTC. Drawing the rest from reference TRBV2 and TRBJ2-7, the complete variable domain is EPEVTQTPSHQVTQMGQEVILRCVPISNHLYFYWYRQILGQKVEFLVSFYNNEISEKSEIFDDQFSVERPDGSNFTLKIRSTKLEDSAMYFCASSGRGGSYEQYFGPGTRLTVT.

The rearrangement joins TRBV14 to TRBJ1-5; D gene uncertain. Per the germline V gene, CDR1 is SGHDN and CDR2 is FVKESK. The V gene lost 0 bases and the J gene lost 7 bases, with 4 bases spanning the gap. The CDR3 is made up of 12 amino acids. The CDR3 coding sequence is TGTGCCAGCAGCCAAGATCGGCAGCCCCAGCATTTT. Protein: CASSQDRQPQHF.

Here the CDR3 reads CASSPNGGSLNSGNTIYF. CDR3 in DNA: TGTGCCAGCTCACCAAACGGGGGATCCTTGAACTCTGGAAACACCATATATTTT. This rearrangement joins TRBV18 to TRBJ1-3; D is perhaps TRBD1 (5 bases). The V and J ends lost 2 bases and 0 bases respectively, with 17 bases between them. The length of the CDR3 is 18 residues. Per the germline V gene, CDR1 is KGHSH and CDR2 is LQKENI.

In DNA, the CDR3 is TGTGCCTGGAGCCCAGGGGGTTTGGGCGGGGAGCTGTTTTTT. This sequence encodes CAWSPGGLGGELFF. V usage is TRBV30 and J usage is TRBJ2-2; TRBD1 matches at 7 bases. CDR1 is GTSNPN and CDR2 is SVGIG in the germline V gene (reference sequence). The CDR3 sequence is 14 residues long. With V trimmed by 3 bases and J by 7 bases, 8 bases remained unmatched.

CDR3 nucleotides: TGTGCCAGCAGCGTAGGGGGGGGTAGCTATAATTCACCCCTCCACTTT. Translating gives CASSVGGGSYNSPLHF. J is TRBJ1-6 and V is TRBV9; D might be TRBD1 (5 bases). Between the trimmed V and J ends, which lost 0 bases and 3 bases, there was a span of 10 bases. In germline, CDR1 is SGDLS, CDR2 YYNGEE. The CDR3 is 16 residues long.